This T cell receptor beta chain was profiled in a study of T cells after yellow fever vaccination. Whole-study results and caveats: The CD4 compartment and the CD8 compartment contained a small share of clonotypes in common. Sorted repertoires could include abundant contaminating clonotypes from bulk cells.

TCRdb re-called the 5' RACE reads with MiXCR, one entry per CDR3 protein. This table holds more than 350,000 distinct CDR3 sequences, around a tenth found once. This clonotype was seen repeatedly, ten times or more. Its matching antigen is unknown. The CDR3 covers 18 residues. V lost 0 bases, J lost 11 bases, and 18 bases stayed unmatched. The germline gives CDR1 LGHNA, CDR2 YSLEER. The sequenced sample was PBMCs, obtained on the day of the first yellow fever vaccination. This chain connects TRBV4-3 to TRBJ2-2; the match to TRBD2 covers 7 bases. The receptor comes from a man aged 18 to 29 who received the YFV17D yellow fever vaccine. This CDR3 is CASSQDTRAAGRVGELFF. In nucleotides, the CDR3 is TGCGCCAGCAGCCAAGACACGAGAGCTGCAGGGAGGGTCGGTGAGCTGTTTTTT.